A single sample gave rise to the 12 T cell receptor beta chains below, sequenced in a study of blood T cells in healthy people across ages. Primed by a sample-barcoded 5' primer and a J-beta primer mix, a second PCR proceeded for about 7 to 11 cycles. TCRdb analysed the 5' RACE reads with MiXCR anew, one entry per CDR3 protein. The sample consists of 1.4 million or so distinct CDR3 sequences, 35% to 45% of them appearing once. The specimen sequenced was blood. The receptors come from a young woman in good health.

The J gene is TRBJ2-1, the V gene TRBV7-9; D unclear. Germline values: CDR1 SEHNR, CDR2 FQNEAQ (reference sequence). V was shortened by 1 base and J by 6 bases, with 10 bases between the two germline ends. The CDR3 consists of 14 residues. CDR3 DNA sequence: TGTGCCAGCAGCTTAGGGCTCTGGCTCAATGAGCAGTTCTTC. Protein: CASSLGLWLNEQFF.

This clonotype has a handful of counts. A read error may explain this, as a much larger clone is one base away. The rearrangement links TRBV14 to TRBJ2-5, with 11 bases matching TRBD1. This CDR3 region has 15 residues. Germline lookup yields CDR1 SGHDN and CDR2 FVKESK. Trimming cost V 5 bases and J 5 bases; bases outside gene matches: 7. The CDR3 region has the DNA TGTGCCAGCAGCATCCGGACAGGGGGCTTTGAGACCCAGTACTTC. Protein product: CASSIRTGGFETQYF.

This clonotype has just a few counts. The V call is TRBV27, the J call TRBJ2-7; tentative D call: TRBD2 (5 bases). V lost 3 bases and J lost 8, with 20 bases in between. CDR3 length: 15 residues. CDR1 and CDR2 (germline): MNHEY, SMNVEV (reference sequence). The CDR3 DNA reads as TGTGCCAGCAGTTTGAGGGCGACCCCCGGTACGCAGCAGTACTTC. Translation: CASSLRATPGTQQYF.

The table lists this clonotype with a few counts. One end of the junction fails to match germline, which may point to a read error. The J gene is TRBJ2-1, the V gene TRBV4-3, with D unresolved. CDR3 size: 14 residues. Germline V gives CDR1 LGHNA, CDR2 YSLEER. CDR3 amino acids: CASSQEGSHNGQFF. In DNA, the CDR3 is TGCGCCAGCAGCCAAGAAGGGTCGCACAATGGGCAGTTCTTC.

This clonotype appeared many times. The CDR3 reads CATSRVGGTADTQYF. Written as DNA, the CDR3 is TGTGCCACCAGCAGAGTGGGGGGTACCGCAGATACGCAGTATTTT. The V call is TRBV15, the J call TRBJ2-3; perhaps TRBD2 as D (6 bases). Germline-derived CDR1 and CDR2 are LNHNV and YYDKDF (reference sequence). CDR3 length: 15 residues. Trimming took 1 base from V and 4 from J, leaving 12 bases between them. The variable domain in full, completed from reference TRBV15 and TRBJ2-3, reads DAMVIQNPRYQVTQFGKPVTLSCSQTLNHNVMYWYQQKSSQAPKLLFHYYDKDFNNEADTPDNFQSRRPNTSFCFLDIRSPGLGDTAMYLCATSRVGGTADTQYFGPGTRLTVL.

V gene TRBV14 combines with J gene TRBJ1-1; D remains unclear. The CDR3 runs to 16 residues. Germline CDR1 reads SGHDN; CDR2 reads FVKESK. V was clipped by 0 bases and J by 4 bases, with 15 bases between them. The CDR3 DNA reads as TGTGCCAGCAGCCAAGATTTTGACCCGGGGATCACTGAAGCTTTCTTT. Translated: CASSQDFDPGITEAFF. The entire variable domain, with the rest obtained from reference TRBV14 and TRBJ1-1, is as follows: EAGVTQFPSHSVIEKGQTVTLRCDPISGHDNLYWYRRVMGKEIKFLLHFVKESKQDESGMPNNRFLAERTGGTYSTLKVQPAELEDSGVYFCASSQDFDPGITEAFFGQGTRLTVV.

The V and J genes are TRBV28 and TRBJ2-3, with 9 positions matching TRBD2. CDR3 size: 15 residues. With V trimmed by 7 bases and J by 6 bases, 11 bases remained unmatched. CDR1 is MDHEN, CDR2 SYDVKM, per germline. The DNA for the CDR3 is TGTGCCAGCACGCCGGCGGGAGGGGGGTTGGATACGCAGTATTTT. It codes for CASTPAGGGLDTQYF.

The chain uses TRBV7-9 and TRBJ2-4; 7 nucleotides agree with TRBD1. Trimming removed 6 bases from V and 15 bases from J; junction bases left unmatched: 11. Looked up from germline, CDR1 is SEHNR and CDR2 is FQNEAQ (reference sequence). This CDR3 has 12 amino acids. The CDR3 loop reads CASSSPTGIAYF. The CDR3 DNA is TGTGCCAGCAGTTCACCGACAGGGATTGCGTACTTC.

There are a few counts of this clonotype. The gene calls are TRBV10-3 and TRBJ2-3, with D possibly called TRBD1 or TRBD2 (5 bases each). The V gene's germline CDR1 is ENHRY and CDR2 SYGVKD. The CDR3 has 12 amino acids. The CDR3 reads CGAGTDSWTQYF. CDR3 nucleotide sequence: TGTGGGGCCGGGACGGACTCATGGACGCAGTATTTT.

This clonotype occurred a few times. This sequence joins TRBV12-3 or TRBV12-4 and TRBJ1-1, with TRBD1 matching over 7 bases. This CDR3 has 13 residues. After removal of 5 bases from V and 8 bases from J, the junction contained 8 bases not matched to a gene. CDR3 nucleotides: TGTGCCAGCAGTCCACAGGGGTTTGGAGAAGCTTTCTTT. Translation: CASSPQGFGEAFF.

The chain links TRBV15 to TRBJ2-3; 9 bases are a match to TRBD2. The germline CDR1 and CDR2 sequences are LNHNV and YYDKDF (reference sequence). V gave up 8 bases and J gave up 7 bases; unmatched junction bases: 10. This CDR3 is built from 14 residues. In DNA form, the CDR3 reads TGTGCCACCGCAACTCATAGCGGGAGCTATACGCAGTATTTT. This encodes CATATHSGSYTQYF.

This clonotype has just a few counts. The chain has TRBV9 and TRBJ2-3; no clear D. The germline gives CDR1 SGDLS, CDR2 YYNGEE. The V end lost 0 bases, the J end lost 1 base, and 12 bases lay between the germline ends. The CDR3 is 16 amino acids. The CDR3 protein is CASSVVPARRTDTQYF. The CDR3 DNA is TGTGCCAGCAGCGTAGTGCCAGCTCGCCGCACAGATACGCAGTATTTT.